This T cell receptor beta chain was observed in a study of blood T cell repertoires in COVID-19. Study context: Sources were T cells, B-cell-depleted T cells, or PBMCs; the material itself was cDNA or gDNA.

Germline CDR1 LGHDT, CDR2 YNNKEL (reference sequence). Germline trimming cut 2 bases from V and 7 bases from J; bases unmatched to any gene: 4. The CDR3 is 14 residues long. Original handling: Amplification of reference gene primers was used by the study to estimate nucleated cell counts. The protocol was immunoSEQ multiplex PCR, while the TCRdb copy is restricted to in-frame clones and leaves out a portion. For V, J and clone size, that table is used; D and trimming come from the DNA. Among about 300,000 clones, about 83% were seen once, and the ten largest hold 7.5% to 10%. The sequence derives from a woman aged 45 to 65 who had recovered from COVID-19. The sample was peripheral blood. The chain has TRBV3-1 (or the pseudogene TRBV3-2) and TRBJ2-1; 8 nucleotides line up with TRBD2. The CDR3 DNA follows: TGTGCCAGCAGCCAATATCCGGGGGGGAATGAGCAGTTCTTC. It encodes CASSQYPGGNEQFF.